This T cell receptor beta chain was found in a study of CD8 T cells in ankylosing spondylitis. Looked up from germline, CDR1 is SEHNR and CDR2 is FQNEAQ (reference sequence). CDR3 length: 14 residues. Trimming took 11 bases from V and 4 from J, leaving 20 bases between them. MiXCR, applied by TCRdb to the 5' RACE reads, yields one record per CDR3 protein. The data show around 130,000 distinct CDR3 sequences, roughly 6.6% seen once. Regarding the study as a whole: Existing reports had already noted some motif variants in reactive arthritis synovial fluid and blood. Within ankylosing spondylitis blood, a TCR beta motif made up of eight or nine highly homologous variants appeared to be characteristic. Peripheral blood samples showed relatively rare disease-linked clones, and these clones were CD8+.

This clonotype was recorded many times. What it binds is unknown. What was sequenced was blood, either unsorted or a sorted T cell fraction (not recorded which). V and J are TRBV7-9 and TRBJ1-2; a possible D gene is TRBD1 (5 bases). This sequence originates from a male donor with ankylosing spondylitis or in good health (not recorded which). CDR3 loop: CACLEDTRAYGYTF. The CDR3 nucleotides are TGTGCCTGCCTCGAGGACACAAGAGCCTATGGCTACACCTTC.